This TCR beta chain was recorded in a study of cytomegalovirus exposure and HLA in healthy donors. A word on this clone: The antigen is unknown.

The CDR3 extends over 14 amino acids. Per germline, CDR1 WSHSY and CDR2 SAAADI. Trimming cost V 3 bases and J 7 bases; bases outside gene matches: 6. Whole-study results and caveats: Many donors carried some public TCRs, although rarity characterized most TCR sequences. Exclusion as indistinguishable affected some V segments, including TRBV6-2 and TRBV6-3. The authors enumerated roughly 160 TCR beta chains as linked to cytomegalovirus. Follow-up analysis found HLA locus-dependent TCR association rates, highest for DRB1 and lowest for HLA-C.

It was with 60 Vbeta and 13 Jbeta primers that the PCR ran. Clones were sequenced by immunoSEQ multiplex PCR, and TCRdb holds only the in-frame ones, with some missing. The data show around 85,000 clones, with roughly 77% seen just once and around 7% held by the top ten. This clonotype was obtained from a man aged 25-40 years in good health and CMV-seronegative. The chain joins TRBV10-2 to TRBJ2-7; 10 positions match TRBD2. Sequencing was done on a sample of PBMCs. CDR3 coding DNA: TGCGCCAGCAGTGAAGGTCTAGCGGGAGATGAGCAGTACTTC. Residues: CASSEGLAGDEQYF.